This TCR beta chain was obtained from a study of blood T cell repertoires in COVID-19. Study in general: Acute and convalescent COVID-19 specimens originated in the United States, Italy and Spain. Sources were T cells, B-cell-depleted T cells, or PBMCs; the material itself was cDNA or gDNA.

Only in-frame clones appear in the TCRdb table, and some are missing; sequencing was by immunoSEQ multiplex PCR. Altogether 250,000 or so clones are present, about 80% being singletons, with the ten largest covering 1.9%. This CDR3 has 16 residues. With 4 bases removed from V and 8 bases from J, the gap between germline ends came to 21 bases. Per the germline V gene, CDR1 is SGHTA and CDR2 is FQGTGA. The V gene is TRBV7-3, the J gene TRBJ2-1, with a weak D call TRBD1 (6 bases). The source of this sequence is a woman at least 80 years old with acute or convalescent COVID-19. The material sequenced was peripheral blood. The CDR3 sequence is CASSSRRGAGVDEQFF. CDR3 DNA sequence: TGTGCCAGCAGCTCCCGCCGGGGAGCAGGGGTCGATGAGCAGTTCTTC.